The 23 T cell receptor beta chains in this list originate from one sample, sequenced in a study of identical twins. MiXCR was run by TCRdb on the 5' RACE reads, yielding one entry per CDR3 protein. The sample has 210,000 or so distinct CDR3 sequences; 7.5% are singletons. These sequences were also reported in another study, on yellow fever vaccine responses in identical twins.

Sequencing used memory (CD45RO+) T cells sorted from blood. These receptors were collected from a woman between 18 and 29 years old in good health.

V and J are TRBV4-3 and TRBJ2-2, with D unclear. This CDR3 contains 13 residues. V was trimmed by 0 bases and J by 5 bases, leaving 4 bases between them. Per germline, CDR1 LGHNA and CDR2 YSLEER. This CDR3 reads CASSQDMTGELFF. In nucleotides, the CDR3 is TGCGCCAGCAGCCAAGATATGACCGGGGAGCTGTTTTTT.

The genes are TRBV24-1 and TRBJ2-1; TRBD2 matches 8 bases. V lost 1 base, J lost 4 bases, and 2 bases stayed unmatched. The CDR3 sequence is 15 residues long. Germline CDR1 and CDR2: KGHDR and SFDVKD. The CDR3: CATSDFAGGYNEQFF. The CDR3 DNA sequence: TGTGCCACCAGTGATTTCGCGGGGGGTTACAATGAGCAGTTCTTC.

This clonotype was seen ten or more times. The rearrangement joins TRBV5-1 to TRBJ1-1; D call uncertain. The CDR3 is 12 residues long. The germline V gene has CDR1 SGHRS and CDR2 YFSETQ. V was pared by 2 bases and J by 9 bases, with 11 bases between. CDR3 coding DNA: TGCGCCAGCAGCTTAGAATCATCTAAAGCTTTCTTT. Translated, it gives CASSLESSKAFF.

This clonotype has a handful of counts. V and J are TRBV7-2 and TRBJ2-3; the D gene is possibly TRBD2 (6 bases). The germline V gene encodes CDR1 SGHTA and CDR2 FQGNSA. CDR3 length: 15 residues. Trimming pared 4 bases from V and 4 bases from J, leaving 15 bases between. The CDR3 here is CASSSGLLLADTQYF. CDR3 nucleotide sequence: TGTGCCAGCAGCTCGGGACTCCTATTAGCAGATACGCAGTATTTT.

Many counts were recorded for this clonotype. This rearrangement joins TRBV7-3 to TRBJ1-2; possibly TRBD1 for D (5 bases). CDR3 length: 13 residues. Per germline, CDR1 SGHTA and CDR2 FQGTGA. V was clipped by 6 bases and J by 7 bases, with 15 bases between them. The CDR3 loop reads CASSPGTAGGYTF. CDR3 DNA sequence: TGTGCCAGCAGTCCCGGGACTGCGGGTGGCTACACCTTC.

This clonotype has ten or more counts. This chain connects TRBV11-3 to TRBJ2-2; TRBD2 matches 8 bases. Germline V gives CDR1 SGHNT, CDR2 YENEEA. V shed 5 bases, J shed 4 bases, and the junction held 6 bases outside the gene matches. CDR3 size: 15 residues. CDR3 sequence reads: CASSRGGLSTGELFF. The CDR3 DNA follows: TGTGCCAGCAGCCGGGGGGGACTCAGCACCGGGGAGCTGTTTTTT.

This clonotype was detected only a few times. The CDR3 DNA reads TGTGCCAGCAGATCCGAAGAGACCCAGTACTTC. Translated: CASRSEETQYF. This rearrangement joins TRBV28 to TRBJ2-5; no definite D call. V was pared by 6 bases and J by 3 bases, with 5 bases between. CDR3 length: 11 residues. Germline V gene sequence: CDR1 MDHEN, CDR2 SYDVKM.

This clonotype was seen at least ten times. The chain couples TRBV5-6 to TRBJ2-7, with a weak D call TRBD1 (6 bases). The germline V and J ends were trimmed by 4 bases and 3 bases, with 20 bases remaining between them. The CDR3 is 16 residues long. Germline-derived CDR1 and CDR2 are SGHDT and YYEEEE. The CDR3 region is CASSGGDRSGFYEQYF. The CDR3, as DNA: TGTGCCAGCAGCGGCGGAGACAGGTCGGGGTTCTACGAGCAGTACTTC. The entire variable domain, with the rest obtained from reference TRBV5-6 and TRBJ2-7, is as follows: DAGVTQSPTHLIKTRGQQVTLRCSPKSGHDTVSWYQQALGQGPQFIFQYYEEEERQRGNFPDRFSGHQFPNYSSELNVNALLLGDSALYLCASSGGDRSGFYEQYFGPGTRLTVT.

V and J are TRBV11-2 and TRBJ2-3, with TRBD2 matching over 9 bases. Germline CDR1 SGHAT, CDR2 FQNNGV. The trim removed 8 bases at V and 0 bases at J, leaving 6 bases unmatched. The CDR3 totals 15 residues. Written as DNA, the CDR3 is TGTGCCAGCCGACCTAGCGGGGCTAGCACAGATACGCAGTATTTT. Translated, it gives CASRPSGASTDTQYF.

In this sample, this clonotype turned up many times. The CDR3 reads CASSLKGGFQETQYF. CDR3 DNA: TGTGCCAGCAGCCTTAAAGGGGGTTTCCAAGAGACCCAGTACTTC. This sequence joins TRBV7-9 and TRBJ2-5, with D possibly matching TRBD1 (6 bases). Germline CDR1 SEHNR, CDR2 FQNEAQ (reference sequence). This CDR3 has 15 amino acids. Trimming took 5 bases from V and 1 from J, leaving 14 bases between them.

The sample holds a few counts of this clonotype. The chain uses TRBV5-4 and TRBJ2-7; 9 nucleotides match TRBD2. The ends lost 4 bases at V and 0 bases at J; junction bases unmatched: 8. The CDR3 runs 16 residues. Germline V gene sequence: CDR1 SGHNT, CDR2 YYREEE (reference sequence). The CDR3 bases are TGTGCCAGCAGCAACCCTAGCGGGACTAGCTCCTACGAGCAGTACTTC. Residues: CASSNPSGTSSYEQYF.

V gene TRBV2 combines with J gene TRBJ1-2; 10 bases are shared with TRBD1. Trimming removed 6 bases from V and 1 base from J; junction bases left unmatched: 5. This CDR3 is 15 amino acids long. Germline V CDR1 and CDR2: SNHLY, FYNNEI. DNA of the CDR3: TGTGCCAGCAGGTCGGGGGACAGGGGTAACTATGGCTACACCTTC. It encodes CASRSGDRGNYGYTF.

This clonotype was picked up a small number of times. This chain joins TRBV7-2 and TRBJ1-2; 7 nucleotides align to TRBD1. Germline V CDR1 and CDR2: SGHTA, FQGNSA. With 6 bases clipped from V and 7 bases from J, the junction kept 11 bases outside the gene matches. CDR3 length: 14 residues. The CDR3 sequence is CASSTQQGSSGYTF. The DNA of the CDR3 is TGTGCCAGCAGTACCCAACAGGGGTCCAGTGGCTACACCTTC.

This clonotype was found many times. The CDR3: CASSPGIFSGNTIYF. CDR3 coding DNA: TGTGCCAGCAGCCCCGGGATATTCTCTGGAAACACCATATATTTT. This chain links TRBV3-1 with TRBJ1-3; the D is unclear. The CDR3 spans 15 residues. The germline CDR1 and CDR2 sequences are LGHDT and YNNKEL (reference sequence). The V end was cut by 4 bases, the J end by 0 bases, with 10 bases between.

The genes are TRBV6-5 and TRBJ1-1; TRBD1 agrees at 9 bases. Trimming removed 2 bases from V and 0 bases from J; junction bases left unmatched: 1. The CDR3 is 15 residues long. Per the germline V gene, CDR1 is MNHEY and CDR2 is SVGAGI. The CDR3 DNA reads TGTGCCAGCAGTTACGGGACAGGGATGAACACTGAAGCTTTCTTT. Translating it yields CASSYGTGMNTEAFF.

This clonotype was seen ten or more times. V usage is TRBV2 and J usage is TRBJ1-3; D unclear. Deletions cut 2 bases from V and 4 bases from J, with 3 bases between. CDR3 length: 12 amino acids. CDR1 and CDR2 (germline): SNHLY, FYNNEI. The CDR3 is CASSERGNTIYF. For the CDR3, the DNA is TGTGCCAGCAGTGAAAGGGGAAACACCATATATTTT.

The J gene is TRBJ2-7, the V gene TRBV2, with TRBD2 matching over 8 bases. The CDR3 contains 15 residues. The germline gives CDR1 SNHLY, CDR2 FYNNEI. J was trimmed by 0 bases and V by 7 bases; bases with no gene match: 8. This CDR3 reads CASTLRGGRSYEQYF. CDR3 coding DNA: TGTGCCAGCACTTTACGGGGGGGGCGCTCCTACGAGCAGTACTTC.

This clonotype appeared once. Just one base apart from a much larger clone, this may be a read error. The chain carries TRBV12-3 or TRBV12-4 and TRBJ2-5; a weak D match, TRBD2 (5 bases). The CDR3 runs to 13 residues. As DNA, the CDR3 is TGTGCCAGCAGTTTATTGGGAGCGGAGAACCAGTACTTC. This gives the protein CASSLLGAENQYF.

J is TRBJ2-3 and V is TRBV5-4; TRBD2 matches at 10 bases. This CDR3 contains 16 residues. The germline V gene has CDR1 SGHNT and CDR2 YYREEE (reference sequence). The trim removed 4 bases at V and 3 bases at J, leaving 8 bases unmatched. CDR3 in amino acids: CASSTESGLATDTQYF. The CDR3 DNA reads TGTGCCAGCAGCACTGAATCGGGACTAGCGACAGATACGCAGTATTTT.

For this clonotype: This clone may be a read error of a much larger clone one base away. The chain combines TRBV5-1 with TRBJ2-1, with D unclear. V was cut by 1 base and J by 8 bases, with 10 bases left in between. CDR3 length: 13 amino acids. The germline V gene has CDR1 SGHRS and CDR2 YFSETQ. CDR3 in amino acids: CASSLSWLDEQFF. CDR3 nucleotides: TGCGCCAGCAGCTTGTCCTGGTTGGATGAGCAGTTCTTC.

The sample holds a few counts of this clonotype. The rearrangement uses TRBV6-1 and TRBJ1-4; D is possibly TRBD1 (6 bases). The CDR3 is made up of 14 amino acids. Trimming stripped 6 bases from V and 8 bases from J, with 16 bases between. Germline V gene sequence: CDR1 MNHNS, CDR2 SASEGT. The CDR3 DNA reads TGTGCCAGCAGACGCCGCGCAGGGGAAGAAAAACTGTTTTTT. Residues: CASRRRAGEEKLFF.

The rearrangement links TRBV20-1 to TRBJ2-3, with 7 positions matching TRBD2. The CDR3 runs 14 residues. Germline V gene lookup returns CDR1 DFQATT and CDR2 SNEGSKA (reference sequence). The V and J ends lost 6 bases and 0 bases, in that order; junction bases with no gene match: 6. CDR3 protein: CSALAGISTDTQYF. CDR3 sequence (DNA): TGCAGTGCATTAGCGGGTATTAGCACAGATACGCAGTATTTT.

This clonotype has a handful of counts. The rearrangement uses TRBV4-2 and TRBJ2-7; D might be TRBD1 (6 bases). There are 13 residues in the CDR3. CDR1 and CDR2 (germline): LGHNA, YNFKEQ. V was trimmed by 5 bases and J by 6 bases, leaving 14 bases between them. The CDR3 nucleotides read TGTGCCAGCAGCGCCGCGGACAGTCGCGAGCAGTACTTC. Translating gives CASSAADSREQYF.